Detailed here is one T cell receptor beta chain. What it binds is unknown. This entry comes from a study of cytotoxic CD8 clonotypes in ibrutinib-treated CLL. Study as a whole: The cohort had ten to eleven relapsed/refractory and some 16 treatment-naive patients, roughly 17 IGHV unmutated.

Produced via immunoSEQ multiplex PCR; TCRdb's table is partial and in-frame only. The sample yields around 150,000 clones, approximately 90% seen once. This CDR3 contains 17 residues. Trimming cost V 1 base and J 12 bases; bases outside gene matches: 11. The germline CDR1 and CDR2 sequences are SEHNR and FQNEAQ (reference sequence). Whole-study findings and limits: Pretreatment clonality was elevated relative to age-matched healthy donors and paralleled circulating CD8+ T-cell counts.

This TCR was sampled from a human donor with chronic lymphocytic leukemia. The starting material was PBMCs, obtained at disease progression, from a patient treated with ibrutinib. The chain carries TRBV7-9 and TRBJ2-4; 14 bases fit TRBD2. CDR3 bases: TGTGCCAGCAGCTTAGGACTAGCGGGAGGGGGCCCCAGGGCTCAGTACTTC. Residues: CASSLGLAGGGPRAQYF.